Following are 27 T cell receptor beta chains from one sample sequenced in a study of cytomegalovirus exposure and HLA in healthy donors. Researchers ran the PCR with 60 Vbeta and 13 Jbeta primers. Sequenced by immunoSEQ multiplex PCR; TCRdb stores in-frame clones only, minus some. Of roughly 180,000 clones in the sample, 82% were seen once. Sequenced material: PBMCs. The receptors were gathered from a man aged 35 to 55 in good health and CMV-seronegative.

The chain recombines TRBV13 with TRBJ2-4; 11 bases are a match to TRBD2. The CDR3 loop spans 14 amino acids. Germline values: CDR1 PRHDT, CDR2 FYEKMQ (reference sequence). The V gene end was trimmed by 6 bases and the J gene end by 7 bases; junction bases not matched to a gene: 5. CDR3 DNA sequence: TGTGCCAGCAGGAGTTCTAGCGGGAGGAACATTCAGTACTTC. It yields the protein CASRSSSGRNIQYF.

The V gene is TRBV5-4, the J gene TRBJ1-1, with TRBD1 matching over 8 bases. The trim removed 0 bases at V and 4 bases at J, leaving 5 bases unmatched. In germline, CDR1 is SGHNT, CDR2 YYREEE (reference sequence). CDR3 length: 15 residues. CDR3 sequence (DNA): TGTGCCAGCAGCTTGGGGGGTACAGGGGGCACTGAAGCTTTCTTT. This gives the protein CASSLGGTGGTEAFF. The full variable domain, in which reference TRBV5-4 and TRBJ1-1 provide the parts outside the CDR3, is ETGVTQSPTHLIKTRGQQVTLRCSSQSGHNTVSWYQQALGQGPQFIFQYYREEENGRGNFPPRFSGLQFPNYSSELNVNALELDDSALYLCASSLGGTGGTEAFFGQGTRLTVV.

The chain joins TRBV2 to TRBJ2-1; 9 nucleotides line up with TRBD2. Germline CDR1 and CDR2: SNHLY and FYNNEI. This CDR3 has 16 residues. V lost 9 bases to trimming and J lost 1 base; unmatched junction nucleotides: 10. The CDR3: CASIGAGGASYNEQFF. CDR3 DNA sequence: TGTGCCAGTATTGGGGCGGGAGGGGCTTCCTACAATGAGCAGTTCTTC.

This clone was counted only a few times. The CDR3 region has the DNA TGTGCCAGCAGCGTAGCTTCGACTAGCGGGGCCTTAATGGAGCAGTACTTC. As protein: CASSVASTSGALMEQYF. The rearrangement links TRBV9 to TRBJ2-5, with 11 bases matching TRBD2. CDR3 length equals 17 residues. Germline assignment: CDR1 SGDLS and CDR2 YYNGEE. V shed 0 bases, J shed 11 bases, and the junction held 15 bases outside the gene matches.

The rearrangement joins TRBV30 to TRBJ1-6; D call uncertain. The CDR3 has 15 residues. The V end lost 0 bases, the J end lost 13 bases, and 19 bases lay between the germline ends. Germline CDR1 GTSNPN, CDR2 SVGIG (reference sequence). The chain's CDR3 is CAWSVPTDGLHPLHF. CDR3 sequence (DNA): TGTGCCTGGAGTGTACCGACGGACGGACTTCATCCCCTCCACTTT.

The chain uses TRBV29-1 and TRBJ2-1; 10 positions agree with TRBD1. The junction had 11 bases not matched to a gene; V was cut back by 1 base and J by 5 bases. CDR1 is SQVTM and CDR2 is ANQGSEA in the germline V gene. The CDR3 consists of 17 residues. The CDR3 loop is CSVEGGGSGTGDNEQFF. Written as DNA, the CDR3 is TGCAGCGTTGAAGGCGGGGGTTCCGGGACAGGGGACAATGAGCAGTTCTTC.

In DNA form, the CDR3 reads TGTGCCACCAAAAGGGGGAGAGGCTCTGGGGCCAACGTCCTGACTTTC. It translates to CATKRGRGSGANVLTF. The chain uses TRBV15 and TRBJ2-6; TRBD1 is a possible D gene (6 bases). V lost 7 bases and J lost 0, with 13 bases in between. Germline V gene sequence: CDR1 LNHNV, CDR2 YYDKDF (reference sequence). The CDR3 is 16 amino acids.

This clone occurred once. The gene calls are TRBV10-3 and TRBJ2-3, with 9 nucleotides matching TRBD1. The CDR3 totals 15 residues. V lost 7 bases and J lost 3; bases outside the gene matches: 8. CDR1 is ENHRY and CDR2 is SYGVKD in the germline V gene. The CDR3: CAIKDRDRETDTQYF. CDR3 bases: TGTGCCATCAAGGACCGGGACAGGGAAACAGATACGCAGTATTTT.

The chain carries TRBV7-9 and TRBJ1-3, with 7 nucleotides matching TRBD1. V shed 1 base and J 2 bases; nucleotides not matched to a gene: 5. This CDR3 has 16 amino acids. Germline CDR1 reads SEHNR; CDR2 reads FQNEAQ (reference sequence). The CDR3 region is CASSLGSGTAGNTIYF. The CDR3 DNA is TGTGCCAGCAGCTTAGGTTCCGGGACAGCTGGAAACACCATATATTTT.

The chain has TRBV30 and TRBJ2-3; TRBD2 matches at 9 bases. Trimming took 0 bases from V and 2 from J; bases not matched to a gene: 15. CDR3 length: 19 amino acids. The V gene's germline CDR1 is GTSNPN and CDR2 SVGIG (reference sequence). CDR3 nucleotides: TGTGCCTGGAGTGTACGGCGAAGTTTAGCGGGAGAGAACACAGATACGCAGTATTTT. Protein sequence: CAWSVRRSLAGENTDTQYF.

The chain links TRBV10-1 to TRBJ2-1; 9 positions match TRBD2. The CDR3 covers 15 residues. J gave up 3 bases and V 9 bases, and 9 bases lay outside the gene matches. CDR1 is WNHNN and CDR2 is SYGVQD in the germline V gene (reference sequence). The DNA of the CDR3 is TGCGCCAGGGGCGATGGCGGGAGGGACTACAATGAGCAGTTCTTC. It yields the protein CARGDGGRDYNEQFF.

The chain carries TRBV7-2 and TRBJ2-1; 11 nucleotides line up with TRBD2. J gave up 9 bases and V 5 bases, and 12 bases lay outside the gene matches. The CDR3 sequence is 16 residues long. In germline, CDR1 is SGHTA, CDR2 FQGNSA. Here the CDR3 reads CASSVLAGGPAGEQFF. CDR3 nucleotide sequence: TGTGCCAGCAGCGTATTAGCGGGAGGGCCTGCGGGTGAGCAGTTCTTC.

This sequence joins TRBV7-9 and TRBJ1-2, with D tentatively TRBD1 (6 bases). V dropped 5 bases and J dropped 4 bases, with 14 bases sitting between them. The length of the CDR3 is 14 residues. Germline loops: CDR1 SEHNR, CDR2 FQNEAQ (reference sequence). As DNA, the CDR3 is TGTGCCAGCAGCACACACACAGGGCTCTATGGCTACACCTTC. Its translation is CASSTHTGLYGYTF. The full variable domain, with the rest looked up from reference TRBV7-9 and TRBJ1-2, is DTGVSQNPRHKITKRGQNVTFRCDPISEHNRLYWYRQTLGQGPEFLTYFQNEAQLEKSRLLSDRFSAERPKGSFSTLEIQRTEQGDSAMYLCASSTHTGLYGYTFGSGTRLTVV.

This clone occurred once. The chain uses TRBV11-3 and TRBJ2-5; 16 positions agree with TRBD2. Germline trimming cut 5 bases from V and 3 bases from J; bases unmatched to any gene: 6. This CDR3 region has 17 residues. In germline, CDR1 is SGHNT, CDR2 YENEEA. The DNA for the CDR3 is TGTGCCAGCAGCCCGGGACTAGCGGGAGGGGGGGAAGAGACCCAGTACTTC. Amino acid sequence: CASSPGLAGGGEETQYF.

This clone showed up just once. The CDR3 loop reads CASGPDSPIYGYTF. The CDR3 region has the DNA TGTGCTAGTGGTCCCGACAGCCCCATATATGGCTACACCTTC. The rearrangement joins TRBV12-5 to TRBJ1-2; TRBD1 might be the D (5 bases). The CDR3 spans 14 residues. The germline V gene has CDR1 LGHNT and CDR2 FRNRAP. The germline V and J ends were trimmed by 5 bases and 5 bases, with 15 bases remaining between them.

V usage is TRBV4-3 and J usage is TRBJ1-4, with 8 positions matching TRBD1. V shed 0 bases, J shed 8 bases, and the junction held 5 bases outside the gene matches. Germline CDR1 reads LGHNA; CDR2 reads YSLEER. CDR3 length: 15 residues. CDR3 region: CASSQEGRGQEKLFF. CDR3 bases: TGCGCCAGCAGCCAAGAGGGCAGGGGGCAAGAAAAACTGTTTTTT.

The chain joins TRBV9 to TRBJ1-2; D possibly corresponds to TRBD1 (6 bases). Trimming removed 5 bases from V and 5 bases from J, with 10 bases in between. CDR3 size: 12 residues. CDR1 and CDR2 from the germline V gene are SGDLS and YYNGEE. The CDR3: CASSGQIYGYTF. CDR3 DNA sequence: TGTGCCAGCAGTGGACAGATATATGGCTACACCTTC.

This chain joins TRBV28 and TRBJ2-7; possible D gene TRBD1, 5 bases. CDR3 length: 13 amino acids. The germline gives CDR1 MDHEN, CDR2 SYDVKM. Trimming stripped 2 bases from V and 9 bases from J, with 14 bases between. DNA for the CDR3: TGTGCCAGCAGTTTAGAAGGGGTCAGGCGGCAGTACTTC. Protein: CASSLEGVRRQYF.

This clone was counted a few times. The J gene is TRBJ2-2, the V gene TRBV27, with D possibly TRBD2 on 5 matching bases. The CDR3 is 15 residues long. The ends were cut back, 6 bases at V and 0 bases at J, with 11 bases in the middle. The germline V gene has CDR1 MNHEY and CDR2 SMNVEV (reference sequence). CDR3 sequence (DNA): TGTGCCAGCAGGCTGGACTGGACGAACACCGGGGAGCTGTTTTTT. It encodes CASRLDWTNTGELFF.

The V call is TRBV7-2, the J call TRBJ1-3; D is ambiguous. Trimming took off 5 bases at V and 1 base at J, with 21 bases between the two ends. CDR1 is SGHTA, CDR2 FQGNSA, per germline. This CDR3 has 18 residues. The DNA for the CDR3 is TGTGCCAGCAGCCTGGATTTGAGGGCTCTGCTTTCTGGAAACACCATATATTTT. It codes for CASSLDLRALLSGNTIYF.

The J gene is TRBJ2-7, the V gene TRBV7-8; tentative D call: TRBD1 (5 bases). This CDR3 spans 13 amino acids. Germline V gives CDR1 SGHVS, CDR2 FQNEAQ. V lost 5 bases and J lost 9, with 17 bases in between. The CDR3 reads CASSQRREGGQYF. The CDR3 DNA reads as TGTGCCAGCAGCCAGCGCAGGGAAGGTGGGCAGTACTTC.

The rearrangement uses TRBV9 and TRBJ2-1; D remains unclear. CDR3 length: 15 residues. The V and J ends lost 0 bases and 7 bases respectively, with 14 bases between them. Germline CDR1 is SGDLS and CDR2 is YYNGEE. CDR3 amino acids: CASSVVSGVVNEQFF. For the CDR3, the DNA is TGTGCCAGCAGCGTAGTGTCCGGTGTAGTTAATGAGCAGTTCTTC.

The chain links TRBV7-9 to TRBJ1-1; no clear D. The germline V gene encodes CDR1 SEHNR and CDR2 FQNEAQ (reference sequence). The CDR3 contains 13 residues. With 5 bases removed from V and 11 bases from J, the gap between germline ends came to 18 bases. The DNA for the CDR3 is TGTGCCAGCAGCCCCTCGGGCGGGGTAATTGCTTTCTTT. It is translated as CASSPSGGVIAFF.

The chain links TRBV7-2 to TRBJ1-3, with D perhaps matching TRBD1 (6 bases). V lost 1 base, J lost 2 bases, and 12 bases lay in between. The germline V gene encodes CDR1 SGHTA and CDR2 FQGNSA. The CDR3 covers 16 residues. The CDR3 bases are TGTGCCAGCAGCTTAGGGCGCCAGGGGACTGGAAACACCATATATTTT. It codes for CASSLGRQGTGNTIYF.

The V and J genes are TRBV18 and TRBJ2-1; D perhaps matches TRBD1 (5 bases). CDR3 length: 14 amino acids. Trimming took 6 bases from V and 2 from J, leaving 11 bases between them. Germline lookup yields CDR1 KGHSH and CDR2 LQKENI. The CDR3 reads CASSSQGAYNEQFF. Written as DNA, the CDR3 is TGTGCCAGCTCGTCCCAGGGCGCCTACAATGAGCAGTTCTTC.

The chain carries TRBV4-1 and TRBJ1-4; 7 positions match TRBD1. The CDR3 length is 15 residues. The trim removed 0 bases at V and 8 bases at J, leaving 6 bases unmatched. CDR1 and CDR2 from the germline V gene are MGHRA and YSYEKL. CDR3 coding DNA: TGCGCCAGCAGCCAAGATCAAGGGACAGACGAAAAACTGTTTTTT. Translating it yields CASSQDQGTDEKLFF.

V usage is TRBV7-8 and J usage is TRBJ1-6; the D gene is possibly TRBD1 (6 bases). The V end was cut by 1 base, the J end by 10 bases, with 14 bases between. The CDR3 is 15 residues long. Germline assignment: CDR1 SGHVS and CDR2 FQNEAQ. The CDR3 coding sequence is TGTGCCAGCAGCTTAGTGAGCAGGGGACAATCACCCCTCCACTTT. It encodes CASSLVSRGQSPLHF.